A selection of T cell receptor beta chains follows, all from one sample in a study of regulatory T cells in long-lasting Graves disease. TCRdb reanalysed the multiplex PCR reads using MiXCR and keeps one entry per CDR3 protein. The table lists 440,000 or so distinct CDR3 sequences, just under 15% of them singletons. Separately, the same data were catalogued under a study of T cells in Graves' hyperthyroidism and ophthalmopathy.

The sequencing used peripheral blood mononuclear cells (PBMCs), collected at new diagnosis, from a patient treated with antithyroid drugs. The origin of the receptors is a young woman with Graves disease. Each CDR3 is given with its conserved first and last residue. The D gene is left open where the match is weak.

D gene | V gene | CDR3 protein
TRBD2 | TRBV6-1 | CASSQAGLSAYEQYF
NA | TRBV10-3 | CAISESDSVNSPLHF
NA | TRBV24-1 | CATSPNREGNQPQHF
NA | TRBV6-9 | CASSSQAKNTEAFF
NA | TRBV12-3/TRBV12-4 | CASSKGQKNTGELFF
NA | TRBV11-2 | CASSISVGSYNEQFF
TRBD1 | TRBV30 | CAWRRQGNTGELVF
NA | TRBV19 | CASSGSPKQEQFF
NA | TRBV27 | CASSLGPGADTQYF
TRBD2 | TRBV6-1 | CASGGSTTDTQYF
NA | TRBV20-1 | CSADYGAKNIQYF
NA | TRBV27 | CASSSRLDGYEQYF
TRBD1 | TRBV29-1 | CSARDRPRTEALF
NA | TRBV14 | CASSQGSYTDTQYF
NA | TRBV11-2 | CASRPSRVSGEKLFF
TRBD1 | TRBV2 | CASSGTGARQPQHF
TRBD2 | TRBV6-5 | CASSYGLATYEQYF
TRBD2 | TRBV3-1 | CASSPRWAGGANEQFF
TRBD1 | TRBV12-3/TRBV12-4 | CASSPPRGPTLYEQYF
NA | TRBV24-1 | CATSDALRGSNQPQHF
TRBD2 | TRBV15 | CASSPRERWDEQFF
NA | TRBV29-1 | CSVGGPSTDTQYF
TRBD2 | TRBV6-1 | CASSLGLAGGGTGELFF
TRBD1 | TRBV4-1 | CASSPRGGQVDYGYTF
TRBD2 | TRBV12-3/TRBV12-4 | CASSYSTLAGTYNEQFF
NA | TRBV5-1 | CASTFGETQYF
TRBD1 | TRBV6-5 | CASSYHRPGTGQETQYF
TRBD2 | TRBV9 | CASSGTSASEQYF
NA | TRBV7-2 | CASSLTSFLADTQYF
NA | TRBV4-1 | CASTPGLRTEAFF
TRBD2 | TRBV19 | CASSTREGLAGPSSYNEQFF
TRBD2 | TRBV2 | CASSEALELAVQFF
NA | TRBV28 | CASSSPRAFF
NA | TRBV7-9 | CASSLTDPGETQYF
NA | TRBV28 | CASSSLGPGLSNTEAFF
TRBD1 | TRBV6-1 | CASSDPGQVGYGYTF
TRBD2 | TRBV5-6 | CASSLDLLAGRTDTQYF
NA | TRBV6-1 | CASSSNFLSNQPQHF
NA | TRBV29-1 | CSVLAEKNTGELFF
NA | TRBV27 | CASSLIPAAVSPLHF
NA | TRBV5-1 | CASSPSGSSNQPQHF
NA | TRBV7-9 | CATGSSGVTYEQYF
TRBD2 | TRBV5-1 | CASSRDVGLAVNEQFF
NA | TRBV24-1 | CATSEGEWYNEQFF
NA | TRBV6-2/TRBV6-3 | CATWPTGRSYEQYF
NA | TRBV20-1 | CSARDNRDQPQHF
NA | TRBV11-2 | CASSQTPYGYTF
NA | TRBV30 | CAWSPSFEQFF
NA | TRBV10-3 | CAIRPGPDYGYTF
NA | TRBV3-1 | CASSQGGRGQPQHF
NA | TRBV11-1 | CASSHRASNSPLHF
NA | TRBV5-1 | CASSLDEGAYEQYF
NA | TRBV2 | CASSDGARTGSNQPQHF
TRBD1 | TRBV28 | CASSRQGAGYTF
NA | TRBV30 | CAWSDRDGAYEQYF
NA | TRBV11-2 | CASTQYDWDEQFF
NA | TRBV20-1 | CSARGRSVQGPQHF
NA | TRBV13 | CASSLGRRATTQYF
NA | TRBV27 | CASSEGFYSNQPQHF
TRBD2 | TRBV10-2 | CASRAGRAYEQYF